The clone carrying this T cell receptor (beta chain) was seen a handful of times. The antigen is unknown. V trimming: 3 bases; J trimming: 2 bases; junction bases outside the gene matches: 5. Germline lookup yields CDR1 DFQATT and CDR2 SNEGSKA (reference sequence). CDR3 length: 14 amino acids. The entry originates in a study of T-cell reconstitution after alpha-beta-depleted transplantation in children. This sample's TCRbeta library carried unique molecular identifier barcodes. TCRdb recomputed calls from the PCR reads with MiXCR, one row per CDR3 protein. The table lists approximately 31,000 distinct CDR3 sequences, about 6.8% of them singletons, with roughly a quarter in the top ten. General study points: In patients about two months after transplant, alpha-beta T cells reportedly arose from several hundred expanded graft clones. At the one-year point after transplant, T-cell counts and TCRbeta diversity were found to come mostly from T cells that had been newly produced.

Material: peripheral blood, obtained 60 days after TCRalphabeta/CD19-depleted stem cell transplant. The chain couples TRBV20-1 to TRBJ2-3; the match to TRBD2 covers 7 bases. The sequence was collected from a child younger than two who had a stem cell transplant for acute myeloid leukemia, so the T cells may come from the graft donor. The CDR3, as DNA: TGCAGTGCTAGGGGGGGGGGGAACACAGATACGCAGTATTTT. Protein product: CSARGGGNTDTQYF.